This T cell receptor beta chain was captured by sequencing in a study of blood T cell repertoires in COVID-19. Study context: Some COVID-19 samples were acute and others convalescent; all came from the United States, Italy and Spain. PBMCs, B-cell-depleted T cells, or T cells were the source of the cDNA or gDNA that made up the material.

V was clipped by 0 bases and J by 11 bases, with 16 bases between them. The CDR3 has 14 amino acids. CDR1 and CDR2 (germline): LGHNA, YSLEER. Source study methods: It was from reference gene primer amplification that nucleated cell counts were estimated. Clones were read by immunoSEQ multiplex PCR, and TCRdb kept only the in-frame ones, dropping some. V and J calls and clone size are as listed in that table; D and trimming were resolved from the DNA. The table has roughly 200,000 clones, about 93% seen once. This receptor was taken from a man aged 45 to 65 with acute or convalescent COVID-19. The rearrangement links TRBV4-3 to TRBJ1-1; D may be TRBD1 (5 bases). Sequencing used peripheral blood. The CDR3 region is CASSQDRTGSSAFF. As DNA, the CDR3 is TGCGCCAGCAGCCAAGATCGCACAGGCTCATCGGCTTTCTTT.